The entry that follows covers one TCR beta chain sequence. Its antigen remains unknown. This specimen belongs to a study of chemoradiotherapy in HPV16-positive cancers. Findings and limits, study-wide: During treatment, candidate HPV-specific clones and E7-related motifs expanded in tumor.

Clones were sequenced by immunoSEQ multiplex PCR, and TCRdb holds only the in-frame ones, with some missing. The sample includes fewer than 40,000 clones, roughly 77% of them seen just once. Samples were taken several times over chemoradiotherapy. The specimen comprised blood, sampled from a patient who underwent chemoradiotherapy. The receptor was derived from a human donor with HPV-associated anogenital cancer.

The DNA of the CDR3 is TGTGCCAGCAGCGGTAACAGGGGTGAGGGCTACACCTTC. This encodes CASSGNRGEGYTF. The chain uses TRBV2 and TRBJ1-2, with 7 bases matching TRBD1. In germline, CDR1 is SNHLY, CDR2 FYNNEI. The CDR3 extends over 13 amino acids. Trimming took 6 bases from V and 8 from J; bases not matched to a gene: 9.